One sample yielded the 10 T cell receptor beta chains listed below, sequenced in a study of blood T cell repertoires in COVID-19. TCRdb keeps only in-frame clones here, not all; method: immunoSEQ multiplex PCR. The profile covers around 220,000 clones, with around 83% appearing a single time and about a tenth taken by the ten largest. Material for sequencing was peripheral blood. The receptor set was obtained from a woman between 50 and 59 years old with COVID-19, enrolled during active disease.

The chain is built from TRBV27 and TRBJ2-1; D might be TRBD1 (5 bases). CDR3 length: 16 residues. Germline V gives CDR1 MNHEY, CDR2 SMNVEV (reference sequence). Trimming removed 5 bases from V and 2 bases from J, with 16 bases in between. The CDR3 sequence: CASSPQGTRTYNEQFF. CDR3 DNA sequence: TGTGCCAGCAGTCCCCAGGGCACCAGAACCTACAATGAGCAGTTCTTC.

This rearrangement joins TRBV7-7 to TRBJ2-5; 7 nucleotides match TRBD1. This CDR3 spans 13 amino acids. J gave up 1 base and V 6 bases, and 2 bases lay outside the gene matches. Germline V gives CDR1 SSHAT, CDR2 FNYEAQ (reference sequence). The CDR3 spells CASRGDSQETQYF. The CDR3, as DNA: TGTGCCAGCAGAGGGGACAGCCAAGAGACCCAGTACTTC.

V is TRBV10-3 and J is TRBJ2-2; the D is unclear. The V end was cut by 10 bases, the J end by 8 bases, with 11 bases between. Germline-derived CDR1 and CDR2 are ENHRY and SYGVKD. The CDR3 is made up of 11 amino acids. For the CDR3, the DNA is TGTGCCAGCACGACGAGGGGGGAGCTGTTTTTT. It translates to CASTTRGELFF.

The genes are TRBV19 and TRBJ1-5; D is unclear. V lost 7 bases and J 5 bases, leaving 15 bases between the germline ends. Looked up from germline, CDR1 is LNHDA and CDR2 is SQIVND (reference sequence). The CDR3 is made up of 14 amino acids. CDR3 bases: TGTGCCAGTACTAAAACGTTCTCGCATCAGCCCCAGCATTTT. As protein: CASTKTFSHQPQHF.

This clone showed up just once. This chain connects TRBV2 to TRBJ2-7, with 10 bases matching TRBD1. Germline CDR1 reads SNHLY; CDR2 reads FYNNEI. With 10 bases clipped from V and 5 bases from J, the junction kept 8 bases outside the gene matches. This CDR3 is 13 amino acids long. CDR3 nucleotide sequence: TGTGCCATCCCAATGACAGGGGGCAACGAGCAGTACGTC. Its protein is CAIPMTGGNEQYV.

This chain uses TRBV28 with TRBJ1-1, with TRBD1 matching 7 bases. Trimming cost V 5 bases and J 5 bases; bases outside gene matches: 8. CDR3 length: 14 residues. Germline CDR1 is MDHEN and CDR2 is SYDVKM. CDR3 loop: CASSRGGRWTEAFF. The DNA of the CDR3 is TGTGCCAGCAGTCGAGGGGGCAGGTGGACTGAAGCTTTCTTT.

This chain joins TRBV6-6 and TRBJ1-4, with D possibly matching TRBD1 (5 bases). This CDR3 region has 13 residues. CDR1 is MNHNY, CDR2 SVGAGI, per germline (reference sequence). V lost 6 bases, J lost 7 bases, and 12 bases lay in between. Written as DNA, the CDR3 is TGTGCCAGCAGCCTGGGGCCGGTTGAAAAACTGTTTTTT. The encoded protein is CASSLGPVEKLFF.

The J gene is TRBJ2-1, the V gene TRBV5-1; TRBD2 might be the D (5 bases). CDR3 length equals 13 residues. Trimming took 4 bases from V and 7 from J, leaving 12 bases between them. From germline, CDR1 is SGHRS and CDR2 YFSETQ. The CDR3 bases are TGCGCCAGCAGCCTCGGACTTCCTAATGAGCAGTTCTTC. This codes for CASSLGLPNEQFF. Together with reference TRBV5-1 and TRBJ2-1, the CDR3 gives the full variable domain: KAGVTQTPRYLIKTRGQQVTLSCSPISGHRSVSWYQQTPGQGLQFLFEYFSETQRNKGNFPGRFSGRQFSNSRSEMNVSTLELGDSALYLCASSLGLPNEQFFGPGTRLTVL.

The gene calls are TRBV6-1 and TRBJ1-2; 7 bases map to TRBD1. The J segment lost 4 bases and the V segment lost 4 bases, leaving 12 bases of the junction unmatched. CDR1 and CDR2 from the germline V gene are MNHNS and SASEGT. CDR3 length: 16 residues. CDR3 bases: TGTGCCAGCAGTGGGATGACAGGGTTTAGGGGCTATGGCTACACCTTC. Translating it yields CASSGMTGFRGYGYTF.

As for this clone: Other DNA sequences in this specimen translate into the identical CDR3. V gene TRBV9 combines with J gene TRBJ1-1; the match to TRBD1 covers 7 bases. The CDR3 sequence is 14 residues long. The V segment lost 1 base and the J segment 2 bases; nucleotides outside the gene matches: 2. Germline V gene sequence: CDR1 SGDLS, CDR2 YYNGEE. CDR3 sequence: CASSVKGANTEAFF. The CDR3 nucleotides are TGTGCCAGCAGCGTAAAGGGGGCTAACACTGAAGCTTTCTTT.